Listed below are T cell receptor beta chains from one sample, sequenced in a study of spatial heterogeneity in lung cancer. TCRdb reanalysed the 5' RACE reads using MiXCR and keeps one entry per CDR3 protein. The table lists 9,000 to 13,000 distinct CDR3 sequences, 6% to 9.5% of them singletons, with about 20% in the top ten. Here the sequenced sample was lung tumor tissue, taken at surgery. Receptors were obtained from a female donor with early-stage non-small cell lung cancer. Both conserved end residues are part of each CDR3. A D gene is named only where the DNA matches it firmly. Clone size, where shown, is once, few, many, or a class for clones that have expanded.

>many|-|TRBJ2-3|TRBV29-1
TGCAGCGAAGCTGATGGGAGGACAGATACGCAGTATTTT
CSEADGRTDTQYF
>medium-sized|-|TRBJ2-5|TRBV5-1
TGCGCCAGCAGCATCCAAGAGACCCAGTACTTC
CASSIQETQYF
>many|-|TRBJ2-7|TRBV10-1
TGCGCCAGCAGTGGCCTCGGGCTTTACGAGCAGTACTTC
CASSGLGLYEQYF
>many|TRBD1|TRBJ2-7|TRBV6-2/TRBV6-3
TGTGCCAGCACCTCACCCGACAGGGGGCCACTCGAGCAGTACTTC
CASTSPDRGPLEQYF
>medium-sized|-|TRBJ2-5|TRBV6-1
TGTGCCAGCAGAAAAAGATCACAGGGGATCGGGGGAGAGACCCAGTACTTC
CASRKRSQGIGGETQYF
>many|TRBD2|TRBJ2-3|TRBV2
TGTGCCAGCGCGGGACTAGACGGAGATACGCAGTATTTT
CASAGLDGDTQYF
>medium-sized|-|TRBJ2-7|TRBV3-1
TGTGCCAGCAGCCAAGAGGGGTTCGGTAGCAGGGAGCAGTACTTC
CASSQEGFGSREQYF
>-|-|TRBJ2-2|TRBV7-3
TGTGCCAGCAGCCACTCGTCAATATCAGGGGGGGAGCTGTTTTTT
CASSHSSISGGELFF
>many|-|TRBJ1-4|TRBV4-2
TGTGCCAGCAGCCAAGATCCGGGGGGCTCAAGTAATGAAAAACTGTTTTTT
CASSQDPGGSSNEKLFF
>-|-|TRBJ2-3|TRBV7-9
TGTGCCAGCAGGGACGGACAAATTAACACAGATACGCAGTATTTT
CASRDGQINTDTQYF
>-|TRBD1|TRBJ1-6|TRBV4-1
TGCGCCAGCAGCCAAGGACAGGGCGATTCACCCCTCCACTTT
CASSQGQGDSPLHF
>many|-|TRBJ2-3|TRBV5-4
TGTGCCAGCAGCTTTTCGGCCCCAGATACGCAGTATTTT
CASSFSAPDTQYF
>-|TRBD2|TRBJ2-3|TRBV20-1
TGCAGTGCTAGAGGTTTAGCGGGGAGAAGCACAGATACGCAGTATTTT
CSARGLAGRSTDTQYF
>many|TRBD2|TRBJ2-1|TRBV7-2
TGTGCCAGCAGCTTAGACGCTAGCGGGGGGGTCAATGAGCAGTTCTTC
CASSLDASGGVNEQFF
>medium-sized|-|TRBJ2-3|TRBV28
TGTGCCAGCAGTTTGGGGATGTTGGACAACACAGATACGCAGTATTTT
CASSLGMLDNTDTQYF
>medium-sized|-|TRBJ2-7|TRBV7-6
TGTGCCAGCAGCTTAGGAGCCAGGGAGAACGAGCAGTACTTC
CASSLGARENEQYF
>many|TRBD1|TRBJ2-7|TRBV6-1
TGTGCCAGCAGTGCCGGGACAGTTCAATACGAGCAGTACTTC
CASSAGTVQYEQYF
>many|-|TRBJ2-4|TRBV7-3
TGTGCCAGCAGCCCGGGGGCGAACTCGGCCAAAAACATTCAGTACTTC
CASSPGANSAKNIQYF
>many|-|TRBJ1-3|TRBV3-1
TGTGCCAGCAGCCCCCGGACAGAGGCGTTCGGAAACACCATATATTTT
CASSPRTEAFGNTIYF
>-|-|TRBJ1-5|TRBV2
TGTGCCAGCAGTACGACCCCCCCGGTAGATGTGGCCCGGCATTTT
CASSTTPPVDVARHF
>many|TRBD1|TRBJ2-1|TRBV12-3/TRBV12-4
TGTGCCAGCAGTTTATTAAGACAGGGGGCGAACAATGAGCAGTTCTTC
CASSLLRQGANNEQFF
>many|TRBD2|TRBJ2-7|TRBV6-1
TGTGCCAGCATCCTGACTAGCGGGGTTTACGAGCAGTACTTC
CASILTSGVYEQYF